Shown below are 2 T cell receptor beta chains from a single sample sequenced in a study of human T cells and chemical hapten exposure. TCRdb passed the RACE reads through MiXCR, listing each CDR3 protein once. Among approximately 75,000 distinct CDR3 sequences listed, about 8% were seen once. Time point specified: patch test 2, 6 weeks after DPC sensitization. Treatment reported: therapeutic diphenylcyclopropenone sensitization with weekly scalp DPC. The specimen was whole blood, collected in connection with sensitization to the hapten diphenylcyclopropenone (DPC). These receptors all come from a woman aged 45-65 years with alopecia areata. Some clones in this sample may be carry-over from other donors' samples.

The genes are TRBV4-1 and TRBJ2-5; 8 bases map to TRBD2. V trimming: 2 bases; J trimming: 4 bases; junction bases outside the gene matches: 12. Germline CDR1 reads MGHRA; CDR2 reads YSYEKL. This CDR3 contains 17 residues. The CDR3: CASSQRGNGGALETQYF. In DNA form, the CDR3 reads TGCGCCAGCAGCCAAAGGGGTAACGGGGGGGCCCTAGAGACCCAGTACTTC.

The chain is built from TRBV10-3 and TRBJ2-7; no reliable D call. The V end was cut by 4 bases, the J end by 0 bases, with 1 base between. The V gene's germline CDR1 is ENHRY and CDR2 SYGVKD. The CDR3 loop spans 11 amino acids. In DNA, the CDR3 is TGTGCCATCAGTGCCTCCTACGAGCAGTACTTC. Translating gives CAISASYEQYF.